The clone carrying this TCR beta chain was picked up a small number of times. Its cognate antigen is unknown. These data come from a study of early T cells in non-severe SARS-CoV-2 infection. The overall study: The input, bulk RNA from unsorted whole blood, was sequenced, and chains were unpaired.

MiXCR, run by TCRdb on the 5' RACE reads, gives a single entry per CDR3 protein. The sample carries tens of thousands of distinct CDR3 sequences, under 14% recorded once. Germline CDR1 SGHVS, CDR2 FQNEAQ. This CDR3 is built from 15 residues. V gave up 4 bases and J gave up 12 bases; unmatched junction bases: 15. Overall study findings and caveats: Matches to VDJdb favored anti-spike CD8 responses and missed private and CD4 specificities.

This clonotype was sampled from an adult who was a healthcare worker with PCR-confirmed SARS-CoV-2 infection or an uninfected control (not recorded which). The gene calls are TRBV7-8 and TRBJ2-7; TRBD2 matches 10 bases. The specimen sequenced was whole blood. The CDR3 spells CASSSTMGLAGARYF. Written as DNA, the CDR3 is TGTGCCAGCAGCTCCACCATGGGGCTAGCGGGAGCGAGGTACTTC.